This TCR beta chain was identified in a study of T cell clonality in common variable immunodeficiency. TCRdb keeps only in-frame clones here, not all; method: immunoSEQ multiplex PCR. There are about 20,000 clones in the sample, none observed a single time. Study results and caveats: Reportedly, TCR beta sequences from common variable immunodeficiency showed fewer deletions and N-nucleotide insertions. Compared with healthy controls, CVID subjects showed increased TCRbeta clonality, mostly in about a third.

A note on this clone: Its antigen is undetermined. From the germline J gene comes the end of the CDR3, since the read stops 3 residues before it.

The germline CDR1 and CDR2 sequences are SGHDT and YYEEEE. The CDR3 is 15 residues long. V lost 2 bases to trimming and J lost 3 bases; unmatched junction nucleotides: 3. The V gene is TRBV5-6, the J gene TRBJ2-2; 8 bases match TRBD1. This TCR was recovered from a human donor with common variable immunodeficiency. Sequenced material: peripheral blood mononuclear cells. The chain's CDR3 is CASSLSRGHTGELFF. Incomplete CDR3 DNA: TGTGCCAGCAGCTTATCCAGGGGGCACACCGGGGAG.